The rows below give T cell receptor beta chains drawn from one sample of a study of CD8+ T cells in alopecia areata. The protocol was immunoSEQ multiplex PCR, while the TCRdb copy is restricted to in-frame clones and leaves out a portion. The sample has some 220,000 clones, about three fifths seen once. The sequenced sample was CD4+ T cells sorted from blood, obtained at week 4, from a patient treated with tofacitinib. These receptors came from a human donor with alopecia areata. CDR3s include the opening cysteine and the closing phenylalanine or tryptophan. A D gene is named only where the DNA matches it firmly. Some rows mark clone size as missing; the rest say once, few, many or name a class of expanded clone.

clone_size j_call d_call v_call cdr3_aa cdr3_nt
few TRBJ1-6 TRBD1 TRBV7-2 CASSLRGGSNNSPLHF TGTGCCAGCAGCTTAAGAGGGGGCAGTAATAATTCACCCCTCCACTTT
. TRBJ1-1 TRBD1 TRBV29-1 CSVGDRGLNTEAFF TGCAGCGTTGGGGACAGGGGACTGAACACTGAAGCTTTCTTT
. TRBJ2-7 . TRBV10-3 CAISESQETLYF TGTGCCATCAGTGAGTCGCAGGAGACGCTGTACTTC
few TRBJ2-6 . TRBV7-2 CASSLVGSVLTF TGTGCCAGCAGCTTAGTCGGTTCCGTCCTGACTTTC
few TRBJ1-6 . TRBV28 CASGRAGQFYSPLHF TGTGCCAGCGGTAGGGCCGGACAGTTCTACTCACCCCTCCACTTT
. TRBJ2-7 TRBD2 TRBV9 CASSVGSGGTYEQYF TGTGCCAGCAGCGTAGGTAGCGGGGGGACCTACGAGCAGTACTTC
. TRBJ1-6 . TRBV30 CAWSWGLLDNSPLHF TGTGCCTGGAGTTGGGGGCTTCTAGATAATTCACCCCTCCACTTT
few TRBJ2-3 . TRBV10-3 CAISDGRASTDTQYF TGTGCCATCAGTGATGGGCGGGCTAGCACAGATACGCAGTATTTT
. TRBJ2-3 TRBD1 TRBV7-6 CASSLGQGLTDTQYF TGTGCCAGCAGCTTGGGACAGGGTCTTACAGATACGCAGTATTTT
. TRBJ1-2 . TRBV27 CASSSTGSGYTF TGTGCCAGCAGCTCAACAGGGTCTGGCTACACCTTC
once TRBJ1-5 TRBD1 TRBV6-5 CASSRGSQPQHF TGTGCCAGCAGCAGGGGGAGTCAGCCCCAGCATTTT
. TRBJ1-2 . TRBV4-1 CASSQPTGGYGYTF TGCGCCAGCAGCCAGCCCACTGGGGGCTATGGCTACACCTTC
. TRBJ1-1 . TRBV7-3 CASSQGTSGGTEAFF TGTGCCAGCAGCCAAGGGACGTCCGGGGGCACTGAAGCTTTCTTT
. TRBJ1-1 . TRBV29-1 CSVERHLGDTEAFF TGCAGCGTTGAACGACACCTGGGGGACACTGAAGCTTTCTTT
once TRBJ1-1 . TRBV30 CAWSVQENTEAFF TGTGCCTGGAGTGTACAGGAGAACACTGAAGCTTTCTTT
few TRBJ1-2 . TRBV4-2 CASSQPGEVFYGYTF TGTGCCAGCAGCCAACCCGGGGAGGTGTTCTATGGCTACACCTTC
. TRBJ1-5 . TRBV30 CAASNSRSNQPQHF TGTGCTGCCTCCAATAGTCGAAGCAATCAGCCCCAGCATTTT
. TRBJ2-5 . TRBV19 CASRGETQYF TGTGCCTCCAGAGGAGAGACCCAGTACTTC
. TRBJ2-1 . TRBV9 CASSPSGTSYNEQFF TGTGCCAGCAGTCCAAGCGGGACAAGTTACAATGAGCAGTTCTTC
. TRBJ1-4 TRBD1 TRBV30 CAWSLGTDWGNEKLFF TGTGCCTGGAGTCTAGGGACAGACTGGGGGAATGAAAAACTGTTTTTT
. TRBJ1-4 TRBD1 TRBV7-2 CASSLGGTATNEKLFF TGTGCCAGCAGCTTAGGAGGGACAGCAACTAATGAAAAACTGTTTTTT
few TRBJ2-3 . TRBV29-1 CSVEELETATDTQYF TGCAGCGTTGAAGAATTGGAGACAGCCACAGATACGCAGTATTTT
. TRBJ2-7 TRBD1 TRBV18 CASSPGQGVEQYF TGTGCCAGCTCACCAGGACAGGGGGTCGAGCAGTACTTC
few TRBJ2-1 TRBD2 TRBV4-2 CASSQGASGGIAEQFF TGTGCCAGCAGCCAAGGTGCCAGCGGGGGGATAGCTGAGCAGTTCTTC
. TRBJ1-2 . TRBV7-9 CASSRRGGNYGYTF TGTGCCAGCAGCCGCCGTGGGGGGAACTATGGCTACACCTTC
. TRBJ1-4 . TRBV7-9 CASSFGLPVTNEKLFF TGTGCCAGCAGCTTTGGACTCCCGGTAACTAATGAAAAACTGTTTTTT
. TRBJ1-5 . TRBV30 CAWSHSSLQPQHF TGTGCCTGGAGTCACAGTTCTCTTCAACCCCAGCATTTT
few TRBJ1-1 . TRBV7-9 CASSPPRQTEAFF TGTGCCAGCAGCCCGCCTAGGCAGACTGAAGCTTTCTTT
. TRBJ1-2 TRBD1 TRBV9 CASSVVGQAVDFDGYTF TGTGCCAGCAGCGTAGTTGGACAGGCGGTGGATTTCGATGGCTACACCTTC
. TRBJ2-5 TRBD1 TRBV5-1 CASSQQGYQETQYF TGCGCCAGCAGTCAACAGGGGTACCAAGAGACCCAGTACTTC
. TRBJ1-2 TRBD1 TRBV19 CASTGRGRGYGYTF TGTGCCAGTACCGGCAGGGGGAGAGGCTATGGCTACACCTTC
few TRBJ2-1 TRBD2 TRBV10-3 CAISDYTSGGANEQFF TGTGCCATCAGTGACTACACTAGCGGGGGGGCGAATGAGCAGTTCTTC
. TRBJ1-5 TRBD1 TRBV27 CASSSGQGLNQPQHF TGTGCCAGCAGTTCCGGACAGGGGCTAAATCAGCCCCAGCATTTT
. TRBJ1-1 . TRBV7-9 CASSPETEAFF TGTGCCAGCAGCCCAGAGACTGAAGCTTTCTTT
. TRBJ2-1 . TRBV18 CASSPLGPNSYNEQFF TGTGCCAGCTCACCACTGGGGCCTAACTCCTACAATGAGCAGTTCTTC
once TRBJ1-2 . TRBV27 CASSSGPLYGYTF TGTGCCAGCAGTTCCGGACCGCTATATGGCTACACCTTC
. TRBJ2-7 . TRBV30 CAWAQRGLHSYEQYF TGTGCCTGGGCCCAGAGGGGACTCCACTCCTACGAGCAGTACTTC
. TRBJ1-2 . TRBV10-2 CASRAQGGSGYTF TGCGCCAGCAGAGCTCAGGGAGGAAGTGGCTACACCTTC
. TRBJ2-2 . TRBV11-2 CASSFTGPPTNTGELFF TGTGCCAGCAGCTTCACAGGGCCCCCGACGAACACCGGGGAGCTGTTTTTT
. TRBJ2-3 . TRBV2 CASSVDRGPPTDTQYF TGTGCCAGCAGTGTTGATAGAGGACCGCCTACAGATACGCAGTATTTT
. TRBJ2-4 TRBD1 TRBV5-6 CASRVRDRRNIQYF TGTGCCAGCAGAGTTCGGGACAGGAGGAACATTCAGTACTTC
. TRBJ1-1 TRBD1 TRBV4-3 CASSQGSTGGTEAFF TGCGCCAGCAGCCAAGGTTCGACAGGGGGGACTGAAGCTTTCTTT
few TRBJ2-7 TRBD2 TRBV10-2 CATLAGGSYEQYF TGCGCCACCCTAGCGGGGGGGTCCTACGAGCAGTACTTC
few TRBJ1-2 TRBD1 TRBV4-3 CASSHTGGAYGYTF TGCGCCAGCAGCCACACAGGGGGAGCCTATGGCTACACCTTC
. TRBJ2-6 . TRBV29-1 CSAQDPTGNGGSGANVLTF TGCAGCGCCCAAGACCCGACAGGGAACGGGGGCTCTGGGGCCAACGTCCTGACTTTC
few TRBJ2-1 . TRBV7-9 CASSLGIYNEQFF TGTGCCAGCAGCTTGGGCATTTACAATGAGCAGTTCTTC
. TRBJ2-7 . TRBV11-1 CASSLDTGTLYEQYF TGTGCCAGCAGCTTAGACACAGGGACTCTCTACGAGCAGTACTTC
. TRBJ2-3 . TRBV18 CASSPLISSTDTQYF TGTGCCAGCTCACCACTAATATCTAGCACAGATACGCAGTATTTT
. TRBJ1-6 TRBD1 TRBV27 CASSYSRGHSPLHF TGTGCCAGCAGTTATTCAAGGGGGCATTCACCCCTCCACTTT
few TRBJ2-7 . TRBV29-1 CSVEDPLTTEQYF TGCAGCGTTGAGGATCCTCTTACGACCGAGCAGTACTTC
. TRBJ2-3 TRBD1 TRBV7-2 CASSFRDRSTDTQYF TGTGCCAGCAGCTTCCGGGACAGAAGCACAGATACGCAGTATTTT
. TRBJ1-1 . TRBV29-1 CSDEGVTTEAFF TGCAGCGACGAGGGGGTCACCACTGAAGCTTTCTTT
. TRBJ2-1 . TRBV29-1 CSVEDGRGPGDNEQFF TGCAGCGTTGAAGATGGGCGCGGTCCAGGGGACAATGAGCAGTTCTTC
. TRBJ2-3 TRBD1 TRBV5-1 CASSLDGTASDTQYF TGCGCCAGCAGCTTGGACGGGACAGCATCAGATACGCAGTATTTT
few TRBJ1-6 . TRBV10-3 CAISEEINSPLHF TGTGCCATCAGTGAGGAGATCAATTCACCCCTCCACTTT
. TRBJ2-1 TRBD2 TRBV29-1 CSVIYPSGGLSYNEQFF TGCAGCGTCATCTACCCTAGCGGGGGGCTCTCCTACAATGAGCAGTTCTTC
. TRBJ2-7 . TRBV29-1 CSFQQADEQYF TGCAGCTTCCAACAGGCAGACGAGCAGTACTTC
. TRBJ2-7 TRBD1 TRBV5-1 CASSLDGTDPYEQYF TGCGCCAGCAGCTTGGATGGGACAGACCCCTACGAGCAGTACTTC
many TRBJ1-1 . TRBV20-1 CSARFTRAFF TGCAGTGCTAGATTTACGCGGGCTTTCTTT
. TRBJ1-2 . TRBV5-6 CASSLSVTGYTF TGTGCCAGCAGCTTGTCGGTAACGGGCTACACCTTC